This TCR beta chain was sequenced during a study of T cell repertoires in cytomegalovirus infection. At the level of the study: Recently identified HLA-C-restricted and well-studied HLA-B-restricted CMV epitopes were used. CMV infection plus the matching HLA type was flagged by public TCR beta signatures.

The study, taken as a whole, reports: The ex vivo response showed dominance by HLA-C-restricted CMV-specific TCR beta clonotypes. Identification of carriers of CMV plus the relevant HLA was performed using cumulative public TCR beta family frequency.

TCRdb used MiXCR to reprocess the reads, holding one entry per CDR3 protein. The sample includes around 900,000 distinct CDR3 sequences, around a third seen only once; the top ten take about 14%. Germline V lookup: CDR1 MDHEN, CDR2 SYDVKM. Trimming took 7 bases from V and 5 from J; bases not matched to a gene: 9. The CDR3 runs to 15 residues. This clonotype was found a few times. Its antigen is still unknown. Sequenced material: cultured CD8+ T cells from PBMCs, taken from culture after CMV antigen stimulation. The clonotype comes from a human donor in good health (CMV status not recorded). Some clones in this sample may be carry-over from other donors' samples. The rearrangement joins TRBV28 to TRBJ2-1; 9 nucleotides match TRBD1. CDR3 in DNA: TGTGCCAGCACCTACAGGGGGCTCCGGGACAATGAGCAGTTCTTC. This encodes CASTYRGLRDNEQFF.